This T cell receptor beta chain was profiled in a study of blood T cell repertoires in COVID-19. About the study: In each case, the material was cDNA or gDNA derived from T cells, B-cell-depleted T cells, or PBMCs.

In the authors' workflow: Estimation of nucleated cell counts was performed using reference gene primer amplification. The assay was immunoSEQ multiplex PCR, and TCRdb's table has in-frame clones only and misses some. The DNA gave D and trimming, while V, J and clone size come from that table. The data show approximately 130,000 clones, 80% to 90% seen once. Participants were aged about 18 to 90 years, lived in around 22 US areas, and enrolled virtually. Clinical history reported by participants formed the basis on which cohorts were assigned. The CDR3 runs to 15 residues. The V gene's germline CDR1 is ENHRY and CDR2 SYGVKD. Trimming removed 0 bases from V and 4 bases from J, with 12 bases in between.

This sequence was found in a woman in her fifties or sixties who had recovered from COVID-19. The sample comprised PBMCs or T cells enriched from blood (not recorded which). The chain combines TRBV10-3 with TRBJ1-2; D not certain. CDR3 residues: CAISESGEGTYGYTF. CDR3 nucleotides: TGTGCCATCAGTGAGTCTGGGGAGGGAACCTATGGCTACACCTTC.